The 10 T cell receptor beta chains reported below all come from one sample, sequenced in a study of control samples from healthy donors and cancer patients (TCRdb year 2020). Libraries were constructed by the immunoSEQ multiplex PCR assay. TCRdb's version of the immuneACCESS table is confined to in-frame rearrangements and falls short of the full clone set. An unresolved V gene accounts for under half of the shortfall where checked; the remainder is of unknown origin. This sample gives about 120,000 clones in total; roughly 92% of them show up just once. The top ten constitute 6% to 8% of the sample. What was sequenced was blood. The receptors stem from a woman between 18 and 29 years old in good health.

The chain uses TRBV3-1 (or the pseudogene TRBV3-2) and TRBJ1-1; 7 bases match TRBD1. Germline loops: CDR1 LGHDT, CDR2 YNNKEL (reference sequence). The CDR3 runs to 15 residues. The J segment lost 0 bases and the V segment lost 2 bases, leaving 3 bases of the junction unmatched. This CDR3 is CASSQRDSVNTEAFF. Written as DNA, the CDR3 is TGTGCCAGCAGCCAAAGGGACAGTGTGAACACTGAAGCTTTCTTT.

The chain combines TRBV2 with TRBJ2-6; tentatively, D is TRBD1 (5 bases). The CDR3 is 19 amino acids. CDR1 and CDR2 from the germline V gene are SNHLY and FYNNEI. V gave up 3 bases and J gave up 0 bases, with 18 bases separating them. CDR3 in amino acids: CASSDIRQGFNSGANVLTF. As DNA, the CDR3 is TGTGCCAGCAGTGACATCAGGCAGGGTTTCAACTCTGGGGCCAACGTCCTGACTTTC.

Here the CDR3 DNA reads TGTGCCAGCAGTTACTCGCATTCGGGCACTGAAGCTTTCTTT. Its translation: CASSYSHSGTEAFF. The chain combines TRBV6-5 with TRBJ1-1; D remains unclear. This CDR3 has 14 residues. Trimming pared 0 bases from V and 4 bases from J, leaving 9 bases between. Germline CDR1 MNHEY, CDR2 SVGAGI.

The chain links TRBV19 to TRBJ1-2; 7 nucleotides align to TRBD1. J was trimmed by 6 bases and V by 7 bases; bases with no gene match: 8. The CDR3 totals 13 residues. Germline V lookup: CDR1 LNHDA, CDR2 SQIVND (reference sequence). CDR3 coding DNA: TGTGCCAGTACTTCGAGGGACAGACATGGCTACACCTTC. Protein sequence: CASTSRDRHGYTF.

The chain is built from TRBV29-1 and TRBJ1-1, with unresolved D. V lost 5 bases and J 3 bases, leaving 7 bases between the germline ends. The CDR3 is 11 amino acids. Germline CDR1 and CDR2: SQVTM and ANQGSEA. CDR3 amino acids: CSVKDYTEAFF. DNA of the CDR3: TGCAGCGTTAAGGACTACACTGAAGCTTTCTTT.

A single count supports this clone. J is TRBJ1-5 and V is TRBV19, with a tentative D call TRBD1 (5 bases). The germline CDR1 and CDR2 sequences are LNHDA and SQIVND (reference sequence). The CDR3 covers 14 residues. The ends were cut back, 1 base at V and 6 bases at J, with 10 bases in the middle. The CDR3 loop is CASSIGGAGQPQHF. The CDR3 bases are TGTGCCAGTAGTATAGGGGGCGCGGGTCAGCCCCAGCATTTT.

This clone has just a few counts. The CDR3 nucleotides are TGTGCCAGCAGCTTACAACTCCCCGGGGCCAACGTCCTGACTTTC. It yields the protein CASSLQLPGANVLTF. V and J are TRBV7-8 and TRBJ2-6, with unresolved D. Germline V gene sequence: CDR1 SGHVS, CDR2 FQNEAQ. The ends were cut back, 2 bases at V and 4 bases at J, with 9 bases in the middle. This CDR3 contains 15 residues.

The CDR3 region has the DNA TGTGCCAGCAGCCAACTGGGGAGCTCTAGCACAGATACGCAGTATTTT. It specifies CASSQLGSSSTDTQYF. The chain combines TRBV3-1 (or the pseudogene TRBV3-2) with TRBJ2-3, with D tentatively TRBD2 (5 bases). V dropped 2 bases and J dropped 0 bases, with 12 bases sitting between them. This CDR3 has 16 amino acids. The germline V gene has CDR1 LGHDT and CDR2 YNNKEL (reference sequence).

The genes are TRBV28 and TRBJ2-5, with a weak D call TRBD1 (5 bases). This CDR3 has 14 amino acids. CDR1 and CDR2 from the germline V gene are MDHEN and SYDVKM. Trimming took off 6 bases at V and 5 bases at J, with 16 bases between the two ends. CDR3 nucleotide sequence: TGTGCCAGCAGACCCCAGGGTGCCCTGGAGACCCAGTACTTC. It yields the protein CASRPQGALETQYF.

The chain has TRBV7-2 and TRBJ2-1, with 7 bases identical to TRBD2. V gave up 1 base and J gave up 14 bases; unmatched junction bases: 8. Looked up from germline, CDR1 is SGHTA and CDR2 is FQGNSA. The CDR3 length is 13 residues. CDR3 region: CASSLGPIAGKFF. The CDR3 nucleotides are TGTGCCAGCAGCTTAGGGCCCATAGCGGGTAAGTTCTTC.